This paragraph covers one T cell receptor (beta chain) sequence. Its cognate antigen is unknown. This entry belongs to a study of cytomegalovirus exposure and HLA in healthy donors. Study-level background: Earlier sequencing of about 179 million T cells yielded 100 million to 120 million unique TCR beta sequences. Genetic ancestry analysis placed about 80% of the 300 to 400 donors that were genotyped in the Caucasian-associated cluster. Study-wide results and limits: For most TCR sequences rarity was the rule, although some public TCRs occurred in many donors.

PCR was performed using 60 Vbeta and 13 Jbeta primers. Some clones are missing from TCRdb's copy, which holds only in-frame ones; the method was immunoSEQ multiplex PCR. Seen here are 150,000 to 200,000 clones, around 80% observed once, and the top ten hold around 1.4%. The trim removed 4 bases at V and 10 bases at J, leaving 12 bases unmatched. Germline lookup yields CDR1 SGHVS and CDR2 FQNEAQ. The CDR3 totals 15 residues. The sample consisted of PBMCs. This receptor was identified in a girl between 10 and 17 years old in good health and CMV-seropositive. V gene TRBV7-8 combines with J gene TRBJ2-1; 8 positions agree with TRBD2. CDR3 sequence (DNA): TGTGCCAGCAGCTCGGAAGCGGGAGCGGGATGGGAGCAGTTCTTC. This codes for CASSSEAGAGWEQFF.